One and the same sample provided the 3 T cell receptor beta chains below, sequenced in a study of shared clonotypes between healthy human individuals. Repertoires were generated with immunoSEQ multiplex PCR, while TCRdb's copy carries only in-frame clones and drops some. Of around 600,000 clones listed, roughly 97% were seen once; the top ten hold less than 0.065%. The sequencing input was naive CD4+ T cells sorted from blood. Indicated subset: CD45RA+ positively selected. Receptor source: a woman aged 25 to 39 in good health.

The rearrangement uses TRBV6-1 and TRBJ2-3, with unresolved D. This CDR3 contains 15 residues. V lost 1 base and J lost 5, with 13 bases in between. Germline lookup yields CDR1 MNHNS and CDR2 SASEGT. The CDR3 bases are TGTGCCAGCAGTGAAGAGGCCACCAACCTAGATACGCAGTATTTT. Residues: CASSEEATNLDTQYF.

The V call is TRBV7-2, the J call TRBJ1-1, with D unclear. Per germline, CDR1 SGHTA and CDR2 FQGNSA. V was pared by 2 bases and J by 1 base, with 8 bases between. The CDR3 has 14 amino acids. This chain's CDR3 is CASSLYVSNTEAFF. Written as DNA, the CDR3 is TGTGCCAGCAGCTTATACGTTTCGAACACTGAAGCTTTCTTT.

The rearrangement links TRBV10-1 to TRBJ1-1; D unclear. The CDR3 loop spans 14 amino acids. Germline lookup yields CDR1 WNHNN and CDR2 SYGVQD (reference sequence). Trimming shortened V by 6 bases and J by 5 bases, and 16 bases separated the two germline ends. CDR3: CASRNDGESTEAFF. The CDR3 nucleotides are TGCGCCAGCAGGAATGACGGGGAGAGTACTGAAGCTTTCTTT.